Listed below are T cell receptor beta chains from one sample, sequenced in a study of cytomegalovirus exposure and HLA in healthy donors. Libraries were prepared by immunoSEQ multiplex PCR; TCRdb keeps only in-frame clonotypes and omits some of them. The table lists roughly 120,000 clones, over 60% of them singletons, with approximately 13% in the top ten. Sequencing was performed on PBMCs. The source of these receptors is an older woman in good health and CMV-seropositive. Both conserved end residues are part of each CDR3. The D gene is left open where the match is weak. Not every row has a clone size; where given, it reads once, few, many or a size class.

V gene	clone size	D gene	J gene	CDR3 DNA	CDR3 protein
TRBV5-1	.	.	TRBJ2-1	TGCGCCAGCAGGACCCGACAGAGTAGTCGTGAGCAGTTCTTC	CASRTRQSSREQFF
TRBV29-1	few	TRBD1	TRBJ1-1	TGCAGCGTTAAATGGGACAGGAAGAACACTGAAGCTTTCTTT	CSVKWDRKNTEAFF
TRBV4-2	.	TRBD1	TRBJ2-7	TGTGCCAGCAGCCAGGTAAACAGGGGGCAAACCTACGAGCAGTACTTC	CASSQVNRGQTYEQYF
TRBV4-3	.	.	TRBJ1-4	TGCGCCAGCAGCCAAGAGGTCGGGGTCCCTATAAAACTGTTTTTT	CASSQEVGVPIKLFF
TRBV9	few	TRBD2	TRBJ2-1	TGTGCCAGCAGCGTAGCCGGGACTAGCGGTTTGAACAATGAGCAGTTCTTC	CASSVAGTSGLNNEQFF
TRBV7-2	.	TRBD1	TRBJ1-2	TGTGCCAGCAGCTCCCCCCCCGGACAGGGTGTCGGCTACACCTTC	CASSSPPGQGVGYTF
TRBV29-1	.	.	TRBJ1-2	TGCAGCGTCCCAGGCGGGGGGGGTGGCTACACCTTC	CSVPGGGGGYTF
TRBV7-8	.	TRBD2	TRBJ2-5	TGTGCCAGCAGCTACCCGGGACTAGCCTTAGAGACCCAGTACTTC	CASSYPGLALETQYF
TRBV5-6	.	TRBD2	TRBJ2-5	TGTGCCAGCAGCTTGGGGGGCCTAGCGGGGGCCGAAGAGACCCAGTACTTC	CASSLGGLAGAEETQYF
TRBV5-1	.	TRBD2	TRBJ2-1	TGCGCCAGCAGGCTACTAGCGGGGGGATACAATGAGCAGTTCTTC	CASRLLAGGYNEQFF
TRBV5-1	.	TRBD2	TRBJ2-3	TGCGCCAGCGCCCCGTCGAGTAAGGGACTAGCGGGAGGAGGCGGCGCAGATACGCAGTATTTT	CASAPSSKGLAGGGGADTQYF
TRBV5-1	.	TRBD2	TRBJ2-7	TGCGCCAGCAGCTTCGGCGGGAGGGCGTACGAGCAGTACTTC	CASSFGGRAYEQYF
TRBV19	.	TRBD1	TRBJ2-7	TGTGCCAGTAAATTGGGACAGGCGACCTACGAGCAGTACTTC	CASKLGQATYEQYF
TRBV5-1	.	TRBD2	TRBJ2-1	TGCGCCAGCAGCCGACTAGCGGGGGGTGATAATGAACAGTTCTTC	CASSRLAGGDNEQFF
TRBV7-9	.	TRBD1	TRBJ2-6	TGTGCCAGCAGCTTAGACAGGGGGGTTCAGACTGGGGCCAACGTCCTGACTTTC	CASSLDRGVQTGANVLTF
TRBV6-1	few	TRBD1	TRBJ2-2	TGTGCCAGCGGGGACAGGGGGAGCACCGGGGAGCTGTTTTTT	CASGDRGSTGELFF
TRBV7-2	.	TRBD2	TRBJ2-4	TGTGCCAGCAGCTTAGGTGGGGGGGTCGGGAACATTCAGTACTTC	CASSLGGGVGNIQYF
TRBV25-1	once	TRBD1	TRBJ2-7	TGTGCCAGCAGTGAAGTGGACAGGGGGTTTTCCCACGAGCAGTACTTC	CASSEVDRGFSHEQYF
TRBV4-3	.	.	TRBJ1-5	TGCGCCAGCAGCAAAGGAGCAGGGGATCAGCCCCAGCATTTT	CASSKGAGDQPQHF
TRBV30	.	TRBD2	TRBJ2-1	TGTGCCTGGAGCGTCGGTGGTAGCGGGGGTATCAATGAGCAGTTCTTC	CAWSVGGSGGINEQFF
TRBV9	.	.	TRBJ1-2	TGTGCCAGCAGCGCCCAGGACAGCCCTAACTATGGCTACACCTTC	CASSAQDSPNYGYTF
TRBV18	.	.	TRBJ1-1	TGTGCCAGCTCACCGACCCAGGCGGGCACTGAAGCTTTCTTT	CASSPTQAGTEAFF
TRBV27	once	.	TRBJ1-1	TGTGCCAGCAGTTTGGGGCAGAAAAACACTGAAGCTTTCTTT	CASSLGQKNTEAFF
TRBV27	once	.	TRBJ2-3	TGTGCCAGCAGCTTGCTGACAGGAACAGATACGCAGTATTTT	CASSLLTGTDTQYF
TRBV7-9	.	TRBD2	TRBJ2-1	TGTGCCAGCAGCTCCGTAGAGCATGCGGGGGGCCACGCGGATGAGCAGTTCTTC	CASSSVEHAGGHADEQFF
TRBV6-5	few	.	TRBJ1-1	TGTGCCAGCAGAGCGGCCTTCCGCCTTAACACTGAAGCTTTCTTT	CASRAAFRLNTEAFF
TRBV7-9	few	.	TRBJ1-2	TGTGCCAGCAGCTATGTACAGGAGTCCTATGGCTACACCTTC	CASSYVQESYGYTF
TRBV19	.	TRBD1	TRBJ1-5	TGTGCCAGCACCGGGACAGTGGGCTTGTGGGCCCAGAATCAGCCCCAGCATTTT	CASTGTVGLWAQNQPQHF
TRBV4-3	.	.	TRBJ1-5	TGCGCCAGCAGCCCAAATACAGGGTTTAATCAGCCCCAGCATTTT	CASSPNTGFNQPQHF
TRBV7-9	.	.	TRBJ1-1	TGTGCCAGCAGCTTAGACAGGAACACTGAAGCTTTCTTT	CASSLDRNTEAFF
TRBV19	.	TRBD2	TRBJ2-3	TGTGCCAGTCGTGGCAGACTAGCGGGGGGGAACGGCACAGATACGCAGTATTTT	CASRGRLAGGNGTDTQYF